The 13 T cell receptor beta chains given below trace back to one sample, sequenced in a study of blood T cells in healthy people across ages. Primed by a sample-barcoded 5' primer and a J-beta primer mix, a second PCR proceeded for about 7 to 12 cycles. From the 5' RACE reads, TCRdb called clonotypes with MiXCR, one entry per CDR3 protein. The data show about 650,000 distinct CDR3 sequences, about 50% seen once. The sequenced sample was blood. These receptors were collected from a woman older than 75 in good health.

The chain recombines TRBV25-1 with TRBJ2-3; 9 bases map to TRBD2. V dropped 0 bases and J dropped 4; count of bases not matched to a gene: 8. The germline gives CDR1 MGHDK, CDR2 SYGVNS. The CDR3 loop spans 17 amino acids. The CDR3 here is CASSEYGGRGDADTQYF. The CDR3 DNA reads TGTGCCAGCAGTGAATACGGCGGGAGGGGAGACGCAGATACGCAGTATTTT.

As regards this clonotype: This may come from a read error, since a much larger clone is one base off. The chain employs TRBV7-9 and TRBJ2-7; D uncertain. CDR1 and CDR2 (germline): SEHNR, FQNEAQ (reference sequence). The CDR3 consists of 12 residues. Deletions cut 5 bases from V and 12 bases from J, with 17 bases between. The CDR3 coding sequence is TGTGCCAGCAGCGGGAAGGAAGAGACCCGGTACTTC. This translates into CASSGKEETRYF.

Comment on this clonotype: Given a much more abundant clone one base away, this may be a read error. The V gene is TRBV5-1, the J gene TRBJ2-7; possibly TRBD1 or TRBD2 for D (6 bases each). From germline, CDR1 is SGHRS and CDR2 YFSETQ. This CDR3 is built from 16 residues. In DNA form, the CDR3 reads TGCACCAGCAGCCCTGAGGGGGGCTCAAGCTCCTACGAGCAGTACTTC. Its translation is CTSSPEGGSSSYEQYF.

Notes on this clonotype: One end of the junction varies from germline; a read error may be responsible. This sequence joins TRBV10-3 and TRBJ1-2, with a weak D call TRBD1 (6 bases). Germline V lookup: CDR1 ENHRY, CDR2 SYGVKD. The CDR3 loop spans 13 amino acids. The CDR3, as DNA: TGTGCCATCAGTGAGAGGGGGGGCTATGACTACACCTTC. Translation: CAISERGGYDYTF.

This clonotype was recorded a few times. The chain links TRBV27 to TRBJ2-7, with 7 bases that match TRBD2. The trim removed 5 bases at V and 6 bases at J, leaving 10 bases unmatched. The CDR3 runs to 14 residues. Germline CDR1 is MNHEY and CDR2 is SMNVEV (reference sequence). In DNA, the CDR3 is TGTGCCAGCAGTCAGGCGGGGGTCTTCGGCGAGCAGTACTTC. This codes for CASSQAGVFGEQYF.

The DNA of the CDR3 is TGCGCCAGCAGCCCCCGCCCCGGGCGGACTAGCGGGAGGGACAATGAGCAGTTCTTC. This translates into CASSPRPGRTSGRDNEQFF. The rearrangement links TRBV5-1 to TRBJ2-1; 15 positions agree with TRBD2. Per germline, CDR1 SGHRS and CDR2 YFSETQ. The CDR3 sequence is 19 residues long. J gave up 5 bases and V 4 bases, and 13 bases lay outside the gene matches.

J is TRBJ2-7 and V is TRBV30, with 7 nucleotides matching TRBD1. CDR3 size: 13 residues. Losses at the gene ends were 7 bases for V and 1 base for J; bases not matched to a gene: 7. The germline CDR1 and CDR2 sequences are GTSNPN and SVGIG (reference sequence). CDR3 protein: CASPGQHSYEQYF. The CDR3 DNA is TGTGCCTCCCCGGGACAGCATTCCTACGAGCAGTACTTC. Complete variable domain (other parts from reference TRBV30 and TRBJ2-7): SQTIHQWPATLVQPVGSPLSLECTVEGTSNPNLYWYRQAAGRGLQLLFYSVGIGQISSEVPQNLSASRPQDRQFILSSKKLLLSDSGFYLCASPGQHSYEQYFGPGTRLTVT.

As concerns this clonotype: This may stem from a read error, because a much larger clone lies one nucleotide away. The chain has TRBV30 and TRBJ2-7, with 10 bases fitting TRBD2. In germline, CDR1 is GTSNPN, CDR2 SVGIG (reference sequence). After removal of 4 bases from V and 6 bases from J, the junction contained 9 bases not matched to a gene. The CDR3 has 14 amino acids. CDR3 bases: TGTGCCTGGAACGCAAAGCGGGAGGGGTGCGAGCAGTACTTC. It yields the protein CAWNAKREGCEQYF.

This clonotype came up many times. This sequence joins TRBV5-1 and TRBJ2-1; D might be TRBD2 (5 bases). Deletions cut 0 bases from V and 8 bases from J, with 24 bases between. The CDR3 spans 18 residues. Germline V gives CDR1 SGHRS, CDR2 YFSETQ. CDR3 sequence: CASSLVSSGGLRVHEQFF. For the CDR3, the DNA is TGCGCCAGCAGCTTGGTTTCCAGCGGTGGGCTCCGAGTCCATGAGCAGTTCTTC.

The chain uses TRBV10-3 and TRBJ2-5; D not resolved. Deletions cut 2 bases from V and 2 bases from J, with 6 bases between. The CDR3 runs 13 residues. Germline CDR1 reads ENHRY; CDR2 reads SYGVKD. Here the CDR3 DNA reads TGTGCCATCAGTGAGGCTGATCAAGAGACCCAGTACTTC. It encodes CAISEADQETQYF.

As for this clonotype: It may be a read error: a sequence one base away is much more abundant. The rearrangement joins TRBV2 to TRBJ2-1; D unclear. From germline, CDR1 is SNHLY and CDR2 FYNNEI. The ends were cut back, 3 bases at V and 2 bases at J, with 8 bases in the middle. The CDR3 extends over 14 amino acids. This CDR3 reads CASSDMAPYNEQFF. The CDR3 DNA reads TGTGCCAGCAGTGATATGGCCCCCTACAATGAGCAGTTCTTC.

This clonotype was found a few times. Germline and junction disagree at one end, which may indicate a read error. This rearrangement joins TRBV7-9 to TRBJ2-1; 8 bases are shared with TRBD1. From germline, CDR1 is SEHNR and CDR2 FQNEAQ (reference sequence). This CDR3 is 15 amino acids long. The CDR3 here is CTSSLFSQGGGEQFF. The CDR3 DNA reads as TGTACCAGCAGCTTATTCTCACAGGGGGGAGGCGAGCAGTTCTTC.

DNA for the CDR3: TGCAGTGCTAGAGACGACAGGACTAGCTCCTATAATTCACCCCTCCACTTT. As protein: CSARDDRTSSYNSPLHF. The V and J genes are TRBV20-1 and TRBJ1-6; perhaps TRBD1 as D (6 bases). CDR1 and CDR2 from the germline V gene are DFQATT and SNEGSKA (reference sequence). V lost 0 bases, J lost 0 bases, and 12 bases lay in between. The length of the CDR3 is 17 residues.